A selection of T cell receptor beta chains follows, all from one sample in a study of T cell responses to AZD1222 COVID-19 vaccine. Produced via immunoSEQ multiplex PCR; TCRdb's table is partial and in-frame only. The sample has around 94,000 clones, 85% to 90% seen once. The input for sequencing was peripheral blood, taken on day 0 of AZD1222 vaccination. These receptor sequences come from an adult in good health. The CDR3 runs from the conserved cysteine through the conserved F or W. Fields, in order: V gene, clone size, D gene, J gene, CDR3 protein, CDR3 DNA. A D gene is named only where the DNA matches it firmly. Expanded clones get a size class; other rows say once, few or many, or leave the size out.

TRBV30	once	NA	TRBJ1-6	CACTSLVLDSPLHF	TGTGCCTGTACCTCCCTTGTCCTTGACTCACCCCTCCACTTT
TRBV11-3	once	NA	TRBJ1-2	CASSINGAYGYTF	TGTGCCAGCAGCATCAACGGAGCTTATGGCTACACCTTC
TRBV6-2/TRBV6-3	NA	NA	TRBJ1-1	CASSPDTEAFF	TGTGCCAGCAGCCCAGACACTGAAGCTTTCTTT
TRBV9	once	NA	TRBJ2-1	CASSVSSASYNEQFF	TGTGCCAGCAGCGTAAGCTCGGCCTCCTACAATGAGCAGTTCTTC
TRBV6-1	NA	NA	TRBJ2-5	CASSDRRGRETQYF	TGTGCCAGCAGTGATCGGAGGGGGCGGGAGACCCAGTACTTC
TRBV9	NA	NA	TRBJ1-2	CASMSPYGYTF	TGTGCCAGCATGTCGCCCTATGGCTACACCTTC
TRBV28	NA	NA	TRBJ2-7	CATRGTEKSSYEQYF	TGTGCCACCCGTGGGACGGAAAAAAGCTCCTACGAGCAGTACTTC
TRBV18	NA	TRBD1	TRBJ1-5	CASSPGTGDQPQHF	TGTGCCAGCTCGCCGGGGACAGGGGATCAGCCCCAGCATTTT
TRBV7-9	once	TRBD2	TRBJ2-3	CASSFMTSGVSRTQYF	TGTGCCAGCAGCTTTATGACTAGCGGGGTCTCAAGGACGCAGTATTTT
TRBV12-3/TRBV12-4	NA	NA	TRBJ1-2	CASSFTGGYGYTF	TGTGCCAGCAGTTTTACGGGCGGCTATGGCTACACCTTC
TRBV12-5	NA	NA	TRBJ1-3	CASGPPGTLRSGNTIYF	TGTGCTAGTGGTCCCCCGGGAACACTCAGATCTGGAAACACCATATATTTT
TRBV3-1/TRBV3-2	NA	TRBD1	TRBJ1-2	CASSQGYEGTANYGYTF	TGTGCCAGCAGCCAAGGGTACGAAGGGACAGCTAACTATGGCTACACCTTC
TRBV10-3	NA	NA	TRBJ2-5	CAISGHSKETQYF	TGTGCCATCAGCGGTCACAGCAAAGAGACCCAGTACTTC
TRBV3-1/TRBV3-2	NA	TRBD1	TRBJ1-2	CASRPDRGQVGYTF	TGTGCCAGCAGACCAGACAGGGGGCAGGTTGGCTACACCTTC
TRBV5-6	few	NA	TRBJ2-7	CASSLGLLEQYF	TGTGCCAGCAGCTTAGGACTCCTTGAGCAGTACTTC
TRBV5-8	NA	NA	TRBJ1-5	CASSLVPGVQPQHF	TGTGCCAGCAGCTTGGTGCCAGGGGTTCAGCCCCAGCATTTT
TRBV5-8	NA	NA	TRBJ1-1	CASSTWRGRNTEAFF	TGTGCCAGCAGCACTTGGAGGGGCAGGAACACTGAAGCTTTCTTT
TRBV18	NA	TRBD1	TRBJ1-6	CASSPQTGPPLHF	TGTGCCAGCTCACCCCAGACAGGGCCACCCCTCCACTTT
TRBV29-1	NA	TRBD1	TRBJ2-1	CSLGDSAYNEQFF	TGCAGTCTAGGGGACAGTGCCTACAATGAGCAGTTCTTC
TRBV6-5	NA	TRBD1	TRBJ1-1	CASGDRPEAFF	TGTGCCAGCGGGGACAGACCTGAAGCTTTCTTT
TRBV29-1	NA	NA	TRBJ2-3	CSAEGLAGWTQYF	TGCAGCGCTGAGGGTCTGGCCGGTTGGACGCAGTATTTT
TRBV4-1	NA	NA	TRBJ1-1	CASSLRLTGGLWEAFF	TGCGCCAGCAGCCTACGTTTGACCGGGGGGCTCTGGGAAGCTTTCTTT
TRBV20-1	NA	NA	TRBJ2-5	CSASTPPNQETQYF	TGCAGTGCTAGTACCCCCCCTAACCAAGAGACCCAGTACTTC